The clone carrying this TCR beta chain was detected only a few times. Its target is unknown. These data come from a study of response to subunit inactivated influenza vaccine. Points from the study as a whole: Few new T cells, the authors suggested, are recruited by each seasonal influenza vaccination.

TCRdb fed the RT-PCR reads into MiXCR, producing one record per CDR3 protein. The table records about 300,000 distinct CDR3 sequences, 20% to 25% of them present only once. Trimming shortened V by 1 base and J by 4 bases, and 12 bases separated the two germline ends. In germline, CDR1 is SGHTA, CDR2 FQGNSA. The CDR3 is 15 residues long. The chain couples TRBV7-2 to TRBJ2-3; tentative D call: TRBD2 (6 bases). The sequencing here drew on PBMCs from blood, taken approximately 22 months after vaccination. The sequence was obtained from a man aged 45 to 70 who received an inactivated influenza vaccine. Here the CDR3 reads CASSLVGTQPDTQYF. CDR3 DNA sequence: TGTGCCAGCAGCTTAGTCGGGACTCAGCCAGATACGCAGTATTTT.